The present T cell receptor (beta chain) was sequenced within a study of Ad26.COV2.S vaccination and SARS-CoV-2 variants (dated by TCRdb to about 2021). Background on the whole study: Donors in the vaccine arm were drawn from COV1001, a phase I-IIa trial of Ad26.COV2.S in healthy adults that was multicentre, randomized, double-blind and placebo-controlled. Ad26.COV2.S was administered intramuscularly at a dose of 5x10^10 or 1x10^11 viral particles, either as one shot or as two shots given 56 days apart. Investigators did not know the trial group allocation while performing experiments and assessing outcomes. The specificity and breadth of SARS-CoV-2-reactive T cell receptors after Ad26.COV2.S vaccination were assessed by TCRbeta repertoire sequencing. A total of approximately 32 samples were included in the TCR-sequenced set, comprising roughly 19 Ad26.COV2.S vaccine recipients, 5 placebo recipients and 8 SARS-CoV-2 convalescent individuals. Participants in the trial were split at random into five groups of five each, receiving low-dose or high-dose Ad26.COV2.S once or twice, or else placebo on both occasions.

Relative to germline, V is 5 bases shorter and J is 3 bases shorter, with 16 bases between their ends. The CDR3 runs 15 amino acids, cysteine and phenylalanine included. Of the read, only the CDR3 DNA is kept; its 45 bases are in frame from base 1. CDR1 is given as SGHTA and CDR2 as FQGNSA, both from the germline V gene. The treatment or condition label of this sample denotes: 19 received Ad26.COV2.S at low or high dose, single or two shots; several received placebo; per-sample allocation not given. For vaccine and placebo recipients, the sequenced repertoires came from samples collected on day 63 after the first injection. Between 29 July and 7 August 2020, Cohort 1b enrolled fewer than 30 adults aged 18-55 years at one site in Boston, USA. Ad26.COV2.S was a replication-incompetent adenovirus type 26 vector expressing a prefusion-stabilized SARS-CoV-2 spike protein from the original Wuhan strain.

The immunoSEQ Assay was used to sequence TCRbeta CDR3 regions. After extraction, genomic DNA underwent amplification by bias-controlled multiplex PCR, followed by high-throughput sequencing. In the original analysis: To quantify the absolute abundance of every unique TCRbeta CDR3 region, sequences were collapsed and filtered. T cell fraction was estimated by normalizing TCRbeta template counts to usable DNA, which was measured by amplifying reference genes present in all nucleated cells. Repertoire TCRs were annotated as SARS-CoV-2-specific by exact matching of V gene, CDR3 amino acid sequence and J gene to a known reactive TCR set. MIRA supplied the reference SARS-CoV-2 TCR set, which was filtered for enrichment in COVID-19-positive ImmuneCODE repertoires so that public or cross-reactive TCRs were removed. Based on the MIRA antigens, annotated TCRs were further analysed at the level of specific ORF or position within ORF. Breadth was defined as annotated unique rearrangements over total unique productive rearrangements; depth was the summed frequency of those rearrangements. Group comparisons of TCR breadth used two-sided Wilcoxon rank-sum tests. TCRdb mirrors the immuneACCESS table, restricted to in-frame sequences. Some clones are absent from its copies; in checked studies, under half trace to an unresolved V gene, and the reason for the others is unknown. For V, J and clone size, that table is used; D and trimming come from the DNA. A total of around 240,000 clones appear in this sample, roughly 90% of them only once. Around a tenth of the sample goes to the ten largest clones.

To note about this clone: There is no known antigen for this receptor. No much larger clonotype is one base removed from it; base qualities were not supplied.

The paper's findings and limits, for the study overall: It was noted by the authors that total T cell responses may have been underestimated by the TCR breadth and depth analyses. The study was not powered to compare responses between vaccine doses or regimens. Comparable non-spike TCR breadth was observed between vaccine and placebo recipients, consistent with only spike being contained in the vaccine. Substantial breadth of spike-specific CD8+ and CD4+ T cell responses was reported after vaccination. Higher spike-specific TCR breadth was observed in Ad26.COV2.S recipients than in placebo recipients (P = 0.0014).

This specimen consisted of peripheral blood, obtained in a trial of Ad26.COV2.S vaccine versus placebo. Recombination linked TRBV7-2 to TRBJ2-5; the D gene is perhaps TRBD1 or TRBD2, each of them matching over 5 bases. The TCR originated in a person between 18 and 60 years old who received the Ad26.COV2.S COVID-19 vaccine or a placebo. The nucleotide sequence is given as TGTGCCAGCAGCCCCCAAAGCGGCAGGGAAGAGACCCAGTACTTC. Translated, it reads CASSPQSGREETQYF.